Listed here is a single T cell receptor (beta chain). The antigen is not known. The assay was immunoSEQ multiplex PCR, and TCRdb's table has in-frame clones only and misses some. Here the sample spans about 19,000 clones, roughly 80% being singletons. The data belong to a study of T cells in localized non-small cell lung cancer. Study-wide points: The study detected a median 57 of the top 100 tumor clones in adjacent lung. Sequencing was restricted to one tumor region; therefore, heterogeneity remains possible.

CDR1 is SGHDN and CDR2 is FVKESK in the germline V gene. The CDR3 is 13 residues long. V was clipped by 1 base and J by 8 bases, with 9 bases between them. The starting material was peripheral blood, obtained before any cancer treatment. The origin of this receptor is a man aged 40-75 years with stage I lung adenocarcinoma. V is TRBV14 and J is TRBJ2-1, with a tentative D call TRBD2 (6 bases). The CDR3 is CASSQVSGDEQFF. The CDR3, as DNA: TGTGCCAGCAGCCAAGTTTCGGGAGATGAGCAGTTCTTC.